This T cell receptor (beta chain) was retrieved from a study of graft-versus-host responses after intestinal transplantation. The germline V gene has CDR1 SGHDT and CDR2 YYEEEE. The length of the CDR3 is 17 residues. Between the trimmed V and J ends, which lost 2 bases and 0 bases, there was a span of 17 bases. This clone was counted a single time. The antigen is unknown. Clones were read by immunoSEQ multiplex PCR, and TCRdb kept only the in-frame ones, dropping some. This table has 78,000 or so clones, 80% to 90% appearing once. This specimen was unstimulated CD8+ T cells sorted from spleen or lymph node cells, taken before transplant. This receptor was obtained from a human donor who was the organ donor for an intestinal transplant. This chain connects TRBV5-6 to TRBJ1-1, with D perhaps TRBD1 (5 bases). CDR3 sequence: CASSLNRRGAMNTEAFF. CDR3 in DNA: TGTGCCAGCAGCTTAAACCGTCGCGGGGCAATGAACACTGAAGCTTTCTTT. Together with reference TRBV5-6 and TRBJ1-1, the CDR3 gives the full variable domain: DAGVTQSPTHLIKTRGQQVTLRCSPKSGHDTVSWYQQALGQGPQFIFQYYEEEERQRGNFPDRFSGHQFPNYSSELNVNALLLGDSALYLCASSLNRRGAMNTEAFFGQGTRLTVV.